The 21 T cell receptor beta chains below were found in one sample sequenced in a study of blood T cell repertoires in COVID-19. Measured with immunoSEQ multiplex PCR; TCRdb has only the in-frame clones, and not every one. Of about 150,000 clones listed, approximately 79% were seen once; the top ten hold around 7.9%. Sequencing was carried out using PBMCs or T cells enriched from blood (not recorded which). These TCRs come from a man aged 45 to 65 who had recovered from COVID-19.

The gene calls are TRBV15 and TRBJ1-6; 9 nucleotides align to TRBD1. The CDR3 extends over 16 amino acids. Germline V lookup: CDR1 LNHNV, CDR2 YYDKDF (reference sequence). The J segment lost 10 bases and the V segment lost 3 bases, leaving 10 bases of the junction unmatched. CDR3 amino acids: CATSRARDRVGSPLHF. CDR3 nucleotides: TGTGCCACCAGCAGGGCCCGGGACAGGGTGGGGTCACCCCTCCACTTT.

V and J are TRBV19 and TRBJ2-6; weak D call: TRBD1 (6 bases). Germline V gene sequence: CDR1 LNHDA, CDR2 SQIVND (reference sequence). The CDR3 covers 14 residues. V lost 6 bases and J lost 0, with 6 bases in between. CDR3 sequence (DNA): TGTGCCAGTAGAGGGGGCTCTGGGGCCAACGTCCTGACTTTC. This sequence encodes CASRGGSGANVLTF.

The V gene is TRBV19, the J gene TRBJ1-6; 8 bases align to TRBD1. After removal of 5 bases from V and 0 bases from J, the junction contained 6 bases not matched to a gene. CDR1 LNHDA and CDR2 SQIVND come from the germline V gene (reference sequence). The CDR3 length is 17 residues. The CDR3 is CASSSTDRGSYNSPLHF. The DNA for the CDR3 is TGTGCCAGTAGTTCGACTGACAGGGGCTCCTATAATTCACCCCTCCACTTT.

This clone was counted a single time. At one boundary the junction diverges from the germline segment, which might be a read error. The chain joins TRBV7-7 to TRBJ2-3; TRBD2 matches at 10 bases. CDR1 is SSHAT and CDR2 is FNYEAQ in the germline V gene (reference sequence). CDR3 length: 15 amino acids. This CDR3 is CASSVGLAGTDTQYF. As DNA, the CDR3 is TGTGCTAGCAGCGTCGGACTAGCGGGCACAGATACGCAGTATTTT.

CDR3 DNA sequence: TGCGCCAGCAGCCAAGGGGGACAGGGGGCCACTACGGGGGAGCAGTACTTC. This sequence encodes CASSQGGQGATTGEQYF. The gene calls are TRBV4-1 and TRBJ2-7; 12 nucleotides match TRBD1. V lost 1 base to trimming and J lost 7 bases; unmatched junction nucleotides: 11. From germline, CDR1 is MGHRA and CDR2 YSYEKL. The CDR3 extends over 17 amino acids.

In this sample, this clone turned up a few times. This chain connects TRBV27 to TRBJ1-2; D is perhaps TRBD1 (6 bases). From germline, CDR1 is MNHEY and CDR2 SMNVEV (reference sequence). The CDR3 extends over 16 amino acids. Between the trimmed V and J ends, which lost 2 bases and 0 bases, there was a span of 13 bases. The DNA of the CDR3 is TGTGCCAGCAGTTTACAGGGGCGCACAGCTAACTATGGCTACACCTTC. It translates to CASSLQGRTANYGYTF.

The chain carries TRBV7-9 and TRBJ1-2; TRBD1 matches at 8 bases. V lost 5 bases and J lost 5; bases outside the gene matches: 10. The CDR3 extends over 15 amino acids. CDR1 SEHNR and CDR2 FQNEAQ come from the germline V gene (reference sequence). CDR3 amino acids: CASSLRTGSRYGYTF. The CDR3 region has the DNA TGTGCCAGCAGCCTCCGGACAGGGAGTCGTTATGGCTACACCTTC.

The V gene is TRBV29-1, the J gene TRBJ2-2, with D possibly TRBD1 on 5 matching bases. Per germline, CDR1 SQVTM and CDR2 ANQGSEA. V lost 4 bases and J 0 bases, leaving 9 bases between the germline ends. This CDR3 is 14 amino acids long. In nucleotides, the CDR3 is TGCAGCGTTGTTGCACAGGCGAACACCGGGGAGCTGTTTTTT. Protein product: CSVVAQANTGELFF.

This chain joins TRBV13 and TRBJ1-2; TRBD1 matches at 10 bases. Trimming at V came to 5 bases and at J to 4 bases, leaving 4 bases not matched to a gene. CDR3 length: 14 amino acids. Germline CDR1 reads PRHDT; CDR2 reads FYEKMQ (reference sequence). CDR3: CASSPRTGGYGYTF. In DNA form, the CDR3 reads TGTGCCAGCAGCCCCCGGACAGGGGGCTATGGCTACACCTTC. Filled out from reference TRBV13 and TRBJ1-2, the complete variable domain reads AAGVIQSPRHLIKEKRETATLKCYPIPRHDTVYWYQQGPGQDPQFLISFYEKMQSDKGSIPDRFSAQQFSDYHSELNMSSLELGDSALYFCASSPRTGGYGYTFGSGTRLTVV.

The CDR3 sequence: CASTSGRGDTQYF. The CDR3, as DNA: TGTGCCAGCACGAGCGGGCGGGGAGATACGCAGTATTTT. The chain couples TRBV3-1 (or the pseudogene TRBV3-2) to TRBJ2-3; D is possibly TRBD2 (6 bases). The germline gives CDR1 LGHDT, CDR2 YNNKEL (reference sequence). V lost 7 bases and J 5 bases, leaving 13 bases between the germline ends. This CDR3 spans 13 amino acids.

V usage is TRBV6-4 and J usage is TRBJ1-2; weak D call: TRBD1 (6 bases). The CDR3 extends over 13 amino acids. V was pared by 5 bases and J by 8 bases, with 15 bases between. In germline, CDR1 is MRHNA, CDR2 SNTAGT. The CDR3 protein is CASSPIQGGGYTF. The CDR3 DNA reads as TGTGCCAGCAGTCCAATACAGGGTGGCGGCTACACCTTC.

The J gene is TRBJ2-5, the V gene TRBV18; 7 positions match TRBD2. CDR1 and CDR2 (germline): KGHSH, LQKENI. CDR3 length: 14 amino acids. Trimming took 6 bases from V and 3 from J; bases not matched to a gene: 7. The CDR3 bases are TGTGCCAGCTCGAGGACTGGGGGGGAAGAGACCCAGTACTTC. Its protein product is CASSRTGGEETQYF.

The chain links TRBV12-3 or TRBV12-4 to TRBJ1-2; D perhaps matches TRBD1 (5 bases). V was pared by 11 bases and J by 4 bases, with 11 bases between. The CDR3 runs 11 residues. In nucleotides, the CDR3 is TGTGCCCTCCCAGGGCCCTATGGCTACACCTTC. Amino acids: CALPGPYGYTF.

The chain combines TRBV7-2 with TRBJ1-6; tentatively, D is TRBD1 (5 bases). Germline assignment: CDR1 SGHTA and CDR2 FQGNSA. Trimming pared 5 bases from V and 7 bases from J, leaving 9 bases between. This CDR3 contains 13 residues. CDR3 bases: TGTGCCAGCAGCCCCCGACAGAATTCACCCCTCCACTTT. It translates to CASSPRQNSPLHF.

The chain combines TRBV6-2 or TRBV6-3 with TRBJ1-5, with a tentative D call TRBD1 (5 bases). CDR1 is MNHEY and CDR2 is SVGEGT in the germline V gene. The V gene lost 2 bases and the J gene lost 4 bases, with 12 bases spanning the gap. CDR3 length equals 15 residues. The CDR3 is CASSYASGGNQPQHF. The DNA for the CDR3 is TGTGCCAGCAGTTACGCTAGCGGGGGGAATCAGCCCCAGCATTTT.

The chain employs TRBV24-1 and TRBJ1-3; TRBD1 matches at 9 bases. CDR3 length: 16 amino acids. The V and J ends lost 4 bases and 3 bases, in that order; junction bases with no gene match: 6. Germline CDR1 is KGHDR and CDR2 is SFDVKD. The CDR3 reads CATSEAQGAIGNTIYF. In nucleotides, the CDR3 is TGTGCCACCAGTGAAGCACAGGGGGCGATTGGAAACACCATATATTTT.

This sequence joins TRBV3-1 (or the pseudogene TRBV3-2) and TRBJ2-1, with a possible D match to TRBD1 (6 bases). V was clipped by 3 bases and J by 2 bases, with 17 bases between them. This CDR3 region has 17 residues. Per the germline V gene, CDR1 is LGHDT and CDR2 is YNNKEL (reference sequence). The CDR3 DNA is TGTGCCAGCAGCCAGACGAAAACAGGGTTGACCTACAATGAGCAGTTCTTC. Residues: CASSQTKTGLTYNEQFF.

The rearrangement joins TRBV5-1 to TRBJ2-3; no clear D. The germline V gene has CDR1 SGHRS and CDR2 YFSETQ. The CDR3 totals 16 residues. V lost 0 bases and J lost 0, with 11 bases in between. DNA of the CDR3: TGCGCCAGCAGCTTGGCGGTCTCTCCGAGCACAGATACGCAGTATTTT. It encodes CASSLAVSPSTDTQYF.

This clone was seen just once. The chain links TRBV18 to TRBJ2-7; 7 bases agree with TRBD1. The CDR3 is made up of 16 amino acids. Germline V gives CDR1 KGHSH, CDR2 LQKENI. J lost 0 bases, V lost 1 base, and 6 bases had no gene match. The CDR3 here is CASSPRRGQSSYEQYF. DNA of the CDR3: TGTGCCAGCTCACCACGAAGGGGGCAGAGCTCCTACGAGCAGTACTTC. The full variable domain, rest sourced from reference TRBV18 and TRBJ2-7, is NAGVMQNPRHLVRRRGQEARLRCSPMKGHSHVYWYRQLPEEGLKFMVYLQKENIIDESGMPKERFSAEFPKEGPSILRIQQVVRGDSAAYFCASSPRRGQSSYEQYFGPGTRLTVT.

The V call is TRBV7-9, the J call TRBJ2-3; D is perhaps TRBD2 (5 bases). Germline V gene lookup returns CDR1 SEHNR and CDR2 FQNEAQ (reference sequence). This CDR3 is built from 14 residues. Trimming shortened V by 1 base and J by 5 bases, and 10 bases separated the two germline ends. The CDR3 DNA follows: TGTGCCAGCAGCTTAGAAGGAGGTAGAGATACGCAGTATTTT. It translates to CASSLEGGRDTQYF.

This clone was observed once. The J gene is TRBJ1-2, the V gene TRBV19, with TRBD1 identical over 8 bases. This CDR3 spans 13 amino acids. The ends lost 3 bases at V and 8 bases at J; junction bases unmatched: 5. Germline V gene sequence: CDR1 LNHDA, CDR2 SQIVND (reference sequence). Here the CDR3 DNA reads TGTGCCAGTAGTATGGACAGGGATCTAGGCTACACCTTC. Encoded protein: CASSMDRDLGYTF.